Included here is one T cell receptor beta chain sequence, with context. This clonotype was counted a single time. What this receptor recognizes is not known. No base quality values were provided; no much bigger clone lies one nucleotide off. One read represents weak support. The sample comes from a study of patients and donors after allogeneic stem cell transplantation (dated by TCRdb to 2019 to 2021). The method was RT-PCR. Sequenced using a NextSeq 550. TCRdb handled the public reads itself, with Q25 trimming in fastp and clone calling in MiXCR, and kept productive beta chains. Records with the same CDR3 protein are collapsed into one entry carrying the most frequent genes and DNA. The sample has 90,000 to 120,000 distinct CDR3 sequences on record, 35% of them singletons. The ten largest account for 27% of the sample. The CDR3 starts with the cysteine, ends with the phenylalanine, and has 16 residues. Just the 48-base CDR3 DNA is kept, in frame starting at base 1. V is clipped by 3 bases and J by 5 bases, and the sequence between their germline boundaries is 22 bases long. From the germline V gene (reference sequence), CDR1 is DFQATT and CDR2 is SNEGSKA.

The V and J genes are TRBV20-1 and TRBJ1-2; TRBD1 is a weak D gene call, 5 bases matching. Sequenced sample: blood, either unsorted or a sorted T cell fraction (not recorded which). The TCR was taken from a human donor who was either an allogeneic HSCT recipient or a stem cell or donor lymphocyte infusion donor (not recorded which). It is not recorded whose cells these are; they may come from a transplant donor. The CDR3 amino acid sequence is: CSASEGHQTTLYGYTF. The nucleotide sequence is TGCAGTGCTAGTGAAGGACACCAGACAACATTATATGGCTACACCTTC.